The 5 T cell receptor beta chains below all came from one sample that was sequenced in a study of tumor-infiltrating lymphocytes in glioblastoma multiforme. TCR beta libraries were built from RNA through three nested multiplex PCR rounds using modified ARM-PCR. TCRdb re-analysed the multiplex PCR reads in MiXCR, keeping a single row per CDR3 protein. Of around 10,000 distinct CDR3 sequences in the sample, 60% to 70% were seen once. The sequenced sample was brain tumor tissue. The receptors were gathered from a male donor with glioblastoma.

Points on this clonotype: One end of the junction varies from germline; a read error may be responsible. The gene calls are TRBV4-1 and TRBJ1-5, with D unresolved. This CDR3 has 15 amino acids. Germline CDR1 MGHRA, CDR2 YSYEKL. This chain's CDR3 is CASSQGLTSNQLQHF. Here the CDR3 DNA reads TGCGCTAGCAGCCAAGGACTCACGAGCAATCAGCTCCAGCATTTT.

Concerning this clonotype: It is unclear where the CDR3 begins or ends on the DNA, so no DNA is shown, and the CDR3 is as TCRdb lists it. CDR3 amino acids: CSARAQGKNRDYGCTF. The chain joins TRBV20-1 to TRBJ1-2; the table's D call, TRBD1, has no DNA check behind it. CDR1 is DFQATT, CDR2 SNEGSKA, per germline (reference sequence). The CDR3 is 16 residues long, ends included.

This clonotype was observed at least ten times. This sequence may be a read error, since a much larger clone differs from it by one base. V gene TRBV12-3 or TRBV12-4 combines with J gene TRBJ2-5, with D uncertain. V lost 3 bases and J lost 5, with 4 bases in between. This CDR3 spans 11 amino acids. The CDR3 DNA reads TGTGCCAGCAGTTTCGTGGAGACCCAGTACTTC. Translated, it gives CASSFVETQYF.

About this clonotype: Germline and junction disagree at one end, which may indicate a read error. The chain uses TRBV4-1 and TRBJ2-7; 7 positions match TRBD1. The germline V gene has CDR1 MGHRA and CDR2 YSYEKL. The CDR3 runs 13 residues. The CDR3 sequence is CASSPDRTYERNF. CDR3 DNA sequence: TGCGCCAGCAGCCCGGACAGGACCTACGAGCGGAACTTC.

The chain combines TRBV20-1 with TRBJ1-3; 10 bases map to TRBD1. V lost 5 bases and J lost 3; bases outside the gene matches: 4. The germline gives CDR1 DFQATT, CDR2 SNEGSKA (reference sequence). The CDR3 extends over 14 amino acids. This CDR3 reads CSARQGAIGNTIYF. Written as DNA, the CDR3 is TGCAGTGCTCGACAGGGGGCGATTGGAAACACCATATATTTT.